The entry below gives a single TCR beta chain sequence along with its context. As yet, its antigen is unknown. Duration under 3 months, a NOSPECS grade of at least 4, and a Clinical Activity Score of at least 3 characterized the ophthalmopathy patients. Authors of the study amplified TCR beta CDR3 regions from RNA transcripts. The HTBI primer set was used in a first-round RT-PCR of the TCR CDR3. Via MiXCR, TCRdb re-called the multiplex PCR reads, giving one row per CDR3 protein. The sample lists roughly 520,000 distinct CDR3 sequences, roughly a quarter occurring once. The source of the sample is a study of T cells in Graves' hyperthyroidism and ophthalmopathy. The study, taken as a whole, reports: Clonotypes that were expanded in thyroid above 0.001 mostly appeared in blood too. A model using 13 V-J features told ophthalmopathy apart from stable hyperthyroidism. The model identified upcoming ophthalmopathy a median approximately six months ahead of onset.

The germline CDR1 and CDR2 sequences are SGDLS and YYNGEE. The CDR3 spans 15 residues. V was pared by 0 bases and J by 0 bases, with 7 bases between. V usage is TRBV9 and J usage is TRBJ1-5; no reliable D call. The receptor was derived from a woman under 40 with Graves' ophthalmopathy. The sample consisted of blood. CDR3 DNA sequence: TGTGCCAGCAGCGTAGGCGGTAATAGCAATCAGCCCCAGCATTTT. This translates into CASSVGGNSNQPQHF.